Detailed here is one TCR beta chain. The sample is drawn from a study of blood T cell repertoires in COVID-19. Study information: Sites in the United States, Italy and Spain provided acute and convalescent COVID-19 samples. In each case, the material was cDNA or gDNA derived from T cells, B-cell-depleted T cells, or PBMCs.

TCRdb keeps only in-frame clones here, not all; method: immunoSEQ multiplex PCR. The data contain under 250,000 clones, roughly 90% of them singletons. Participants were aged about 18 to 89 years from approximately 23 US areas. In germline, CDR1 is SGHRS, CDR2 YFSETQ. The germline V and J ends were trimmed by 0 bases and 6 bases, with 18 bases remaining between them. The CDR3 runs to 16 residues. This clonotype originated in a woman aged 25 to 39 with acute COVID-19. This chain links TRBV5-1 with TRBJ1-1; D ambiguous. Sequencing was done on a sample of PBMCs or T cells enriched from blood (not recorded which). CDR3 loop: CASSLEVGSGFPEAFF. Written as DNA, the CDR3 is TGCGCCAGCAGCTTGGAAGTAGGGAGTGGCTTTCCTGAAGCTTTCTTT.